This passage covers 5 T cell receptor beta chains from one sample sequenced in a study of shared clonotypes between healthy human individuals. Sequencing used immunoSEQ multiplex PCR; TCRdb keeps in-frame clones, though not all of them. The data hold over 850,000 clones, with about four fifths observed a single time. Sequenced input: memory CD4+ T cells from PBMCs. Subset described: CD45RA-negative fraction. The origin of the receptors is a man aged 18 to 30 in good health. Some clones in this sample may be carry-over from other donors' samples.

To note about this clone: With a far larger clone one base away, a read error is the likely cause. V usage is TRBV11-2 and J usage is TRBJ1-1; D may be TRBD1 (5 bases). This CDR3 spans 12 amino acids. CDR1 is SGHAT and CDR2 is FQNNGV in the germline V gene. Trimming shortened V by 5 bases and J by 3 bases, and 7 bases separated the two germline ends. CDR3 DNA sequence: TGTGCCAGCAGCCCGGGGGACACTGAAGCTTTCTTT. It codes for CASSPGDTEAFF.

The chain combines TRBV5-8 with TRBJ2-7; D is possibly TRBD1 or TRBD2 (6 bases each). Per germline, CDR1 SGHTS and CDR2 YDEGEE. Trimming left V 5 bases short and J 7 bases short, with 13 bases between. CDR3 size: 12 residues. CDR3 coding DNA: TGTGCCAGCAGTTGGAGGGGGGATGAGCAGTACTTC. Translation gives CASSWRGDEQYF.

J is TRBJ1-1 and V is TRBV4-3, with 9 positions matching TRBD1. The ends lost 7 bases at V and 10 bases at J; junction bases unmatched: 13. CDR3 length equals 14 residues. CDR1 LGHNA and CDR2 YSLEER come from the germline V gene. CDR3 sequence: CASTRDRESDRAFF. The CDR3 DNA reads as TGCGCCAGCACCAGGGACAGGGAGAGTGATCGAGCTTTCTTT.

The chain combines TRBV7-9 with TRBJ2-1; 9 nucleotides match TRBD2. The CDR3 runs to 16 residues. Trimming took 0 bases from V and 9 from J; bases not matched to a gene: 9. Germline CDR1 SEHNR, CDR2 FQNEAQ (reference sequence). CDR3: CASSLAGGAGGGEQFF. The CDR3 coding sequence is TGTGCCAGCAGCTTAGCAGGTGGGGCGGGAGGGGGTGAGCAGTTCTTC.

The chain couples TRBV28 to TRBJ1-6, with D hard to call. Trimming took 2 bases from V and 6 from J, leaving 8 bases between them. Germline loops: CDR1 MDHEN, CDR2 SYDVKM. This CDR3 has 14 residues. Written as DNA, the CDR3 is TGTGCCAGCAGTTTACCACCCCTTAATTCACCCCTCCACTTT. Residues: CASSLPPLNSPLHF.